This note documents a single T cell receptor (beta chain) sequence. Its target is not known. This CDR3 comprises 14 residues. Trimming pared 1 base from V and 1 base from J, leaving 7 bases between. Germline V gene lookup returns CDR1 KGHSH and CDR2 LQKENI. This record comes from a study of vaccination and CD4 T cells after COVID-19. Once obtained from cultured CD4+ T cells, the DNA was sequenced using the Oncomine TCR Beta short-read assay. TCRdb processed the PCR reads anew with MiXCR; each CDR3 protein has one entry. The table records 6,500 to 9,000 distinct CDR3 sequences, roughly 32% of them present only once. Treatment described: approximately nine-day PBMC culture with coronavirus spike peptide pools or control peptides (ViraFEST assay). One should note that the unexposed donor's CD4+ T cells were collected before the COVID-19 pandemic (2011-2018). As cell numbers allowed, unexposed-donor CD4+ T cells faced SARS-CoV-2 S/N and four cold-coronavirus spikes.

The sample consisted of CD4+ T cells from blood, cultured in vitro. This chain uses TRBV18 with TRBJ1-1; possible D gene TRBD1, 6 bases. The sequence came from a human donor in good health. CDR3 nucleotide sequence: TGTGCCAGCTCACCACAGGGACAGAACACTGAAGCTTTCTTT. This encodes CASSPQGQNTEAFF.